This record covers a single TCR beta chain. These data belong to a study of brain metastases from non-small cell lung cancer. The CDR3 runs 12 residues. Germline V CDR1 and CDR2: KGHSH, LQKENI. Trimming stripped 4 bases from V and 7 bases from J, with 10 bases between. Here immunoSEQ multiplex PCR was the method, and the copy in TCRdb shows in-frame clones only, minus some. The table lists hundreds of clones, about nine tenths of them singletons. Sequences were obtained from tumor-adjacent normal tissue. This TCR was recovered from a donor at least 40 years old with non-small cell lung cancer. The V call is TRBV18, the J call TRBJ1-1, with a tentative D call TRBD1 (5 bases). The CDR3 bases are TGTGCCAGCTCACGGGACGCCAGTGAAGCTTTCTTT. This sequence encodes CASSRDASEAFF.